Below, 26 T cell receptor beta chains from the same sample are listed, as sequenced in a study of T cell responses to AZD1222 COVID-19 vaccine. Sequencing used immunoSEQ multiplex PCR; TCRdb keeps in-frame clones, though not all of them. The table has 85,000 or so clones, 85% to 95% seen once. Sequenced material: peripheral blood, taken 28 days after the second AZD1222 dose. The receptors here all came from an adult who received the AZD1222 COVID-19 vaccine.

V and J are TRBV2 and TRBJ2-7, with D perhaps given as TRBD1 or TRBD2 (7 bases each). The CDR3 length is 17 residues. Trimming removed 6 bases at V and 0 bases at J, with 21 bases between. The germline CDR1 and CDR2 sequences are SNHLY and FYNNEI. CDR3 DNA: TGTGCCAGCAGGGCTAAGGGGAGGGGGCTTTTCTCCTACGAGCAGTACTTC. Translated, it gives CASRAKGRGLFSYEQYF.

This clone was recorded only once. CDR3 region: CASSEGTGGYGYTF. The CDR3 DNA reads as TGCGCCAGCAGTGAAGGGACAGGGGGCTATGGCTACACCTTC. This chain connects TRBV5-1 to TRBJ1-2; 11 bases are a match to TRBD1. Germline loops: CDR1 SGHRS, CDR2 YFSETQ. The CDR3 sequence is 14 residues long. J gave up 4 bases and V 5 bases, and 4 bases lay outside the gene matches.

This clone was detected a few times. The CDR3 loop is CASSESGTGAYEQYF. The CDR3 DNA follows: TGCGCCAGCAGTGAGTCGGGGACAGGGGCCTACGAGCAGTACTTC. The chain employs TRBV10-1 and TRBJ2-7, with TRBD1 identical over 10 bases. Germline V CDR1 and CDR2: WNHNN, SYGVQD (reference sequence). Unmatched junction bases numbered 1, after V lost 0 bases and J lost 2 bases. This CDR3 region has 15 residues.

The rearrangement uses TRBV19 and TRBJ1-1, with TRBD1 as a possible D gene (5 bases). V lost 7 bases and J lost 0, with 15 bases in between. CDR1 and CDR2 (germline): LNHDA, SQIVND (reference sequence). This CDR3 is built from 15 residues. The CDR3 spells CASTLGPRMNTEAFF. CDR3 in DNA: TGTGCCAGTACCTTGGGACCGAGAATGAACACTGAAGCTTTCTTT.

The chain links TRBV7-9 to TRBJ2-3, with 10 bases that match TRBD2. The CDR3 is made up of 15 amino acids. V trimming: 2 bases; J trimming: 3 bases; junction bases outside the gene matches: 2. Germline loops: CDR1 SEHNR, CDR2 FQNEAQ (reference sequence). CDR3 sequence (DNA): TGTGCCAGCAGCTTACTAGCGGGAGCGACAGATACGCAGTATTTT. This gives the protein CASSLLAGATDTQYF.

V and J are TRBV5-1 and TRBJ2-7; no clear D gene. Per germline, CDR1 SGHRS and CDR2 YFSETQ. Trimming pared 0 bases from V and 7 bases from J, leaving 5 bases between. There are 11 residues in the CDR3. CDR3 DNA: TGCGCCAGCAGCTTGGTAGAAGAGCAGTACTTC. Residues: CASSLVEEQYF.

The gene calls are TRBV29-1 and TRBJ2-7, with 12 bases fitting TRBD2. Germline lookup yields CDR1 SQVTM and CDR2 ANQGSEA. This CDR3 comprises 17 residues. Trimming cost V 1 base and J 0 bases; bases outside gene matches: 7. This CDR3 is CSVEGTSGTLNSYEQYF. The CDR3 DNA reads TGCAGCGTTGAAGGGACTAGCGGGACCCTTAACTCCTACGAGCAGTACTTC.

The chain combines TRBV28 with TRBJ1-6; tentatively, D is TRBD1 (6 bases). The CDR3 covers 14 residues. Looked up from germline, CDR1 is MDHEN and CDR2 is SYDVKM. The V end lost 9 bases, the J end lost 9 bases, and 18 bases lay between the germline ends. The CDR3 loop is CASRGGQGISPLHF. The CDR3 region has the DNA TGTGCCAGTAGGGGGGGGCAGGGAATTTCACCCCTCCACTTT.

The CDR3 spells CATRQGGSTGNTIYF. CDR3 nucleotide sequence: TGTGCCACCCGGCAGGGGGGGTCTACTGGAAACACCATATATTTT. The gene calls are TRBV10-3 and TRBJ1-3; 7 nucleotides agree with TRBD1. V lost 10 bases and J lost 2; bases outside the gene matches: 11. Germline assignment: CDR1 ENHRY and CDR2 SYGVKD. CDR3 size: 15 residues.

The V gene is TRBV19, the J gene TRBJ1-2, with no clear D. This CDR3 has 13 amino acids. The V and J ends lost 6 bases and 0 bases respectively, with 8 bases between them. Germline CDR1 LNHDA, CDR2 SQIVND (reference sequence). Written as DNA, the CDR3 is TGTGCCAGTAGAGGGTTTACTAACTATGGCTACACCTTC. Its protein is CASRGFTNYGYTF.

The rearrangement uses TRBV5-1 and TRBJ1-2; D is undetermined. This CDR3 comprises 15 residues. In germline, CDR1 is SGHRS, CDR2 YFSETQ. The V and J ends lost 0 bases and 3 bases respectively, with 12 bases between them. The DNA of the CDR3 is TGCGCCAGCAGCTTGGTGGGAGGAAGAGACTATGGCTACACCTTC. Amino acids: CASSLVGGRDYGYTF.

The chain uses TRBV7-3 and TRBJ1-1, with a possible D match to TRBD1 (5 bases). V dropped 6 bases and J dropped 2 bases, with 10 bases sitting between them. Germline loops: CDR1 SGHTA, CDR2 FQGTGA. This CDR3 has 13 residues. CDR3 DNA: TGTGCCAGCAGTCCAGGGATTAACACTGAAGCTTTCTTT. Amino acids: CASSPGINTEAFF.

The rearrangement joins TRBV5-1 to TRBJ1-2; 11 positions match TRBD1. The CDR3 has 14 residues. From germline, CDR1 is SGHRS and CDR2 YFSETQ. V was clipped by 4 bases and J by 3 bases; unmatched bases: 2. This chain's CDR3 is CASSRTGGDYGYTF. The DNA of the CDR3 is TGCGCCAGCAGCCGGACAGGGGGCGACTATGGCTACACCTTC. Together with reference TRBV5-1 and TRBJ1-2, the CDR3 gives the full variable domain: KAGVTQTPRYLIKTRGQQVTLSCSPISGHRSVSWYQQTPGQGLQFLFEYFSETQRNKGNFPGRFSGRQFSNSRSEMNVSTLELGDSALYLCASSRTGGDYGYTFGSGTRLTVV.

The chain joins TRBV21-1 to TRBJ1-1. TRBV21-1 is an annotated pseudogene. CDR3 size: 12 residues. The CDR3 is CASRSGRGEAFF. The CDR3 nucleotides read TGTGCCAGCAGGTCCGGACGGGGTGAAGCTTTCTTT.

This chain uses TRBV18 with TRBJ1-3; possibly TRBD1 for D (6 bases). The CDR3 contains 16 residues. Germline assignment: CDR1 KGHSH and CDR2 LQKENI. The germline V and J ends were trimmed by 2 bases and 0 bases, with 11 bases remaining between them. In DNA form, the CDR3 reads TGTGCCAGCTCACCAACGACAGGTTACTCTGGAAACACCATATATTTT. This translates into CASSPTTGYSGNTIYF.

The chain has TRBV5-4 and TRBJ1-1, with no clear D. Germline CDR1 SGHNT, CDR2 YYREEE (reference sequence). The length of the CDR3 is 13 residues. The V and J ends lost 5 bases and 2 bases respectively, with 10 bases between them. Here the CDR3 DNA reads TGTGCCAGCAGTTTTGACACAAACACTGAAGCTTTCTTT. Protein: CASSFDTNTEAFF. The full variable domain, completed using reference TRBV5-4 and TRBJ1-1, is ETGVTQSPTHLIKTRGQQVTLRCSSQSGHNTVSWYQQALGQGPQFIFQYYREEENGRGNFPPRFSGLQFPNYSSELNVNALELDDSALYLCASSFDTNTEAFFGQGTRLTVV.

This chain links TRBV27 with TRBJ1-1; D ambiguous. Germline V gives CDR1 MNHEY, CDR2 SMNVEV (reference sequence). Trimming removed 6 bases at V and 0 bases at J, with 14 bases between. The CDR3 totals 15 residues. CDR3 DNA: TGTGCCAGCAGATTCCTGGATACTCTGAACACTGAAGCTTTCTTT. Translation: CASRFLDTLNTEAFF.

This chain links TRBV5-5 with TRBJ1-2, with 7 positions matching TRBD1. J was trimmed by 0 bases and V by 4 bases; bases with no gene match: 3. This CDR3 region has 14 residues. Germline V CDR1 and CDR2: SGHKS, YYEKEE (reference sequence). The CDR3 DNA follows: TGTGCCAGCAGCCCCGGGACAGCTAACTATGGCTACACCTTC. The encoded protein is CASSPGTANYGYTF.

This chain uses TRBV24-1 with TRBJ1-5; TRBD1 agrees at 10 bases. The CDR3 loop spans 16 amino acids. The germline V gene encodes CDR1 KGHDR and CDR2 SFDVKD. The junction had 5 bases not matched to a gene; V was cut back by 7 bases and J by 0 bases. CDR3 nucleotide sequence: TGTGCCACCAGAGAAGGGACAGGGGATAGCAATCAGCCCCAGCATTTT. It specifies CATREGTGDSNQPQHF.

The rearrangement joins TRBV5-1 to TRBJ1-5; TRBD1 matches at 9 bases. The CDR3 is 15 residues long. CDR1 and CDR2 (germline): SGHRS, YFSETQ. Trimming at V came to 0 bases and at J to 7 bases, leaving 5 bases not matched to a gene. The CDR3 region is CASSLEGQGDQPQHF. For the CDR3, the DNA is TGCGCCAGCAGCTTGGAGGGACAGGGAGACCAGCCCCAGCATTTT.

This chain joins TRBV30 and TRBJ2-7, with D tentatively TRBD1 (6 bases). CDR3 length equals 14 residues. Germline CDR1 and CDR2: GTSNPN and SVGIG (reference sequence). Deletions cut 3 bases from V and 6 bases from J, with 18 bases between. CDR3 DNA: TGTGCCTGGAGGGCAGACAGGCTCACATTCGAGCAGTACTTC. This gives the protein CAWRADRLTFEQYF.

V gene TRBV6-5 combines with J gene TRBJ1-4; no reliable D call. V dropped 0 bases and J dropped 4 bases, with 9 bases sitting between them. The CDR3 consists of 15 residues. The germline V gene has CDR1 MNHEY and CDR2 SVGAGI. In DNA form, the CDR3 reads TGTGCCAGCAGTTACTCGAATAGGGTTAATGAAAAACTGTTTTTT. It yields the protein CASSYSNRVNEKLFF.

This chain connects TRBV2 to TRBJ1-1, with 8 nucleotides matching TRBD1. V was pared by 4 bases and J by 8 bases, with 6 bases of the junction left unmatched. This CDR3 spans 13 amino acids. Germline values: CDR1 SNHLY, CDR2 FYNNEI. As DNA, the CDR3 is TGTGCCAGCAGTGGAGTGACAGGGGAAGAAGCTTTCTTT. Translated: CASSGVTGEEAFF.

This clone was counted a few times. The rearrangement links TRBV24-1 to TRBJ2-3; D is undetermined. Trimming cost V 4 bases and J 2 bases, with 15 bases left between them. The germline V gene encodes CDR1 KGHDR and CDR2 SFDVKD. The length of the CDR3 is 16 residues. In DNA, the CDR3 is TGTGCCACCAGTGAATCCGGCAGTGGGGACACAGATACGCAGTATTTT. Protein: CATSESGSGDTDTQYF.

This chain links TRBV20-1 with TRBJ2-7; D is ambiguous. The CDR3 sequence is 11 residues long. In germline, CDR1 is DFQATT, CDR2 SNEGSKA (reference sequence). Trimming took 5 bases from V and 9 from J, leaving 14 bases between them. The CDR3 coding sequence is TGCAGTGCTCCAAATCCCTATGGGCAGTACTTC. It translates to CSAPNPYGQYF.

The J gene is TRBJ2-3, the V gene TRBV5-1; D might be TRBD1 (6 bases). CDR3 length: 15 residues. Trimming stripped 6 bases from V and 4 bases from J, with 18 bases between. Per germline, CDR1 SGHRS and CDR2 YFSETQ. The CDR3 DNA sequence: TGCGCCAGCATCATAGGGCAGGGGAAGGCAGATACGCAGTATTTT. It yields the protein CASIIGQGKADTQYF. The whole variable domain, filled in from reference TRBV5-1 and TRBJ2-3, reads KAGVTQTPRYLIKTRGQQVTLSCSPISGHRSVSWYQQTPGQGLQFLFEYFSETQRNKGNFPGRFSGRQFSNSRSEMNVSTLELGDSALYLCASIIGQGKADTQYFGPGTRLTVL.